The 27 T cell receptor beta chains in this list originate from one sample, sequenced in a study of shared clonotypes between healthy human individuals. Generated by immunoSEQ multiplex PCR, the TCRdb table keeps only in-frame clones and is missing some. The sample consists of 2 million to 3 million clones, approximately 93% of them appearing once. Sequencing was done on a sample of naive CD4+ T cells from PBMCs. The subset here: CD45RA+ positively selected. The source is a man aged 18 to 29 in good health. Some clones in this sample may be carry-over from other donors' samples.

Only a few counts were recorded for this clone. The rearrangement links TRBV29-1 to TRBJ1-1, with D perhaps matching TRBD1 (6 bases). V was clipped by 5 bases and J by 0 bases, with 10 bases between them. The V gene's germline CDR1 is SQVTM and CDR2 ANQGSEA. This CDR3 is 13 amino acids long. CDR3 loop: CSVSDSMNTEAFF. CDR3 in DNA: TGCAGCGTTTCGGACAGTATGAACACTGAAGCTTTCTTT.

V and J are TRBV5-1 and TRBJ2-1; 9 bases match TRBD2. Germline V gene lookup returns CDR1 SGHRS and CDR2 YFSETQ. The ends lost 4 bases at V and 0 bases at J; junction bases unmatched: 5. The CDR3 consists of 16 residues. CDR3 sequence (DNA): TGCGCCAGCAGCACACTAGCGGGCTTCTCCTACAATGAGCAGTTCTTC. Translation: CASSTLAGFSYNEQFF.

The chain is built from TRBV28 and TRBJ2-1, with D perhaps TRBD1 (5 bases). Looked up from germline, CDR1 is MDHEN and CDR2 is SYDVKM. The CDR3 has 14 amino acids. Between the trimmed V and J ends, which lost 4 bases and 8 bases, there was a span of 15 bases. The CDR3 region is CASSSRRGRDEQFF. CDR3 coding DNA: TGTGCCAGCAGTTCGCGAAGGGGTAGAGATGAGCAGTTCTTC.

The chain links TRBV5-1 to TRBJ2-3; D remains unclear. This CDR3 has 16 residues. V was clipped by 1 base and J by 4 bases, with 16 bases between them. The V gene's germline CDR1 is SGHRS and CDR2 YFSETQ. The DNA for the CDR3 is TGCGCCAGCAGCTTGTCCCGACTTGGCGGTTCAGATACGCAGTATTTT. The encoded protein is CASSLSRLGGSDTQYF. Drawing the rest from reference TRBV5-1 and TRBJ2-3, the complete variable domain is KAGVTQTPRYLIKTRGQQVTLSCSPISGHRSVSWYQQTPGQGLQFLFEYFSETQRNKGNFPGRFSGRQFSNSRSEMNVSTLELGDSALYLCASSLSRLGGSDTQYFGPGTRLTVL.

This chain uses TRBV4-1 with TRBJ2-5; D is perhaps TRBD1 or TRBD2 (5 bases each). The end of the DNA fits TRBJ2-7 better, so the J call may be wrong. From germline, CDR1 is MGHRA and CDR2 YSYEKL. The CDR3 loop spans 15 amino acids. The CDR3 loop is CASSQTTARGYEQYF. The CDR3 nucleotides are TGCGCCAGCAGCCAAACGACAGCAAGAGGGTACGAGCAGTACTTC.

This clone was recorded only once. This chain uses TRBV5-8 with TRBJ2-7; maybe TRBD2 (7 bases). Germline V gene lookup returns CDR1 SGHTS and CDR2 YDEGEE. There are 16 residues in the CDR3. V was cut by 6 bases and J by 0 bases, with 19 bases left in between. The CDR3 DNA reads TGTGCCAGCACCCTGGGTGGGGGGGCAGGCTCCTACGAGCAGTACTTC. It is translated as CASTLGGGAGSYEQYF.

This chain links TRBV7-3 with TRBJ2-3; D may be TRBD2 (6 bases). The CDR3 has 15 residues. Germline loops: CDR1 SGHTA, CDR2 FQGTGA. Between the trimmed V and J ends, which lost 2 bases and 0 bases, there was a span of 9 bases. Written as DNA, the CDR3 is TGTGCCAGCAGCTTAGGAGGGATTAGCACAGATACGCAGTATTTT. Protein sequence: CASSLGGISTDTQYF. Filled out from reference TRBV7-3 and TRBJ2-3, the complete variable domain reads GAGVSQTPSNKVTEKGKYVELRCDPISGHTALYWYRQSLGQGPEFLIYFQGTGAADDSGLPNDRFFAVRPEGSVSTLKIQRTERGDSAVYLCASSLGGISTDTQYFGPGTRLTVL.

DNA for the CDR3: TGTGCCAGCTCACCGACCGCGCTGGAACAAGAGACCCAGTACTTC. Amino acid sequence: CASSPTALEQETQYF. The chain joins TRBV18 to TRBJ2-5; D is undetermined. The CDR3 has 15 residues. Trimming took off 3 bases at V and 2 bases at J, with 13 bases between the two ends. Looked up from germline, CDR1 is KGHSH and CDR2 is LQKENI.

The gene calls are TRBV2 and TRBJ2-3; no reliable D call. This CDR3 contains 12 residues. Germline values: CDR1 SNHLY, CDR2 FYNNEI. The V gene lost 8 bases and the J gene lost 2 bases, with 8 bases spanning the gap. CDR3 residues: CASERDTDTQYF. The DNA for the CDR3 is TGTGCCAGCGAACGAGACACAGATACGCAGTATTTT.

CDR3 protein: CASSWAGAETQYF. CDR3 DNA sequence: TGTGCCAGTAGTTGGGCGGGAGCAGAGACCCAGTACTTC. The genes are TRBV19 and TRBJ2-5; 7 nucleotides match TRBD2. The length of the CDR3 is 13 residues. CDR1 and CDR2 from the germline V gene are LNHDA and SQIVND (reference sequence). V was clipped by 5 bases and J by 4 bases; unmatched bases: 4.

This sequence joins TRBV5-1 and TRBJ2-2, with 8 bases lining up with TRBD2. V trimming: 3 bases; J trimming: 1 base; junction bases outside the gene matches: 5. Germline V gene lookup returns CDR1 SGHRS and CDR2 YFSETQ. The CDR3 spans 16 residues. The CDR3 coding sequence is TGCGCCAGCAGCTACCTAGCGGGTGAGAACACCGGGGAGCTGTTTTTT. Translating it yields CASSYLAGENTGELFF.

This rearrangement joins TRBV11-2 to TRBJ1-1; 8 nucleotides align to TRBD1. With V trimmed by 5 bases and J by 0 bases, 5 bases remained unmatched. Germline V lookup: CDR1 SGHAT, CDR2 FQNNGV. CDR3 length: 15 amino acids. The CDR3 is CASSRTTGVNTEAFF. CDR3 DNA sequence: TGTGCCAGCAGCCGAACGACAGGGGTGAACACTGAAGCTTTCTTT.

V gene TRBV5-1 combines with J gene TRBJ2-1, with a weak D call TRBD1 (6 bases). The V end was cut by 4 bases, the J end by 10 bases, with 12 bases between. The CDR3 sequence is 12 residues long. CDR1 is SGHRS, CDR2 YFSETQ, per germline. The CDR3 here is CASSTEGVEQFF. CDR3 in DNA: TGCGCCAGCAGCACCGAGGGGGTAGAGCAGTTCTTC.

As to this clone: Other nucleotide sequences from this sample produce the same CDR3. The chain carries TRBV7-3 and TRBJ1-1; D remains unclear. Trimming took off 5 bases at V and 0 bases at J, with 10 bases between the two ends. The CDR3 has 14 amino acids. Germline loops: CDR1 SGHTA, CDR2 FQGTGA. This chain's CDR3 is CASSPTGLNTEAFF. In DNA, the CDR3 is TGTGCCAGCAGCCCGACGGGCTTGAACACTGAAGCTTTCTTT. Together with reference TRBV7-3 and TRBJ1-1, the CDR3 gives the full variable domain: GAGVSQTPSNKVTEKGKYVELRCDPISGHTALYWYRQSLGQGPEFLIYFQGTGAADDSGLPNDRFFAVRPEGSVSTLKIQRTERGDSAVYLCASSPTGLNTEAFFGQGTRLTVV.

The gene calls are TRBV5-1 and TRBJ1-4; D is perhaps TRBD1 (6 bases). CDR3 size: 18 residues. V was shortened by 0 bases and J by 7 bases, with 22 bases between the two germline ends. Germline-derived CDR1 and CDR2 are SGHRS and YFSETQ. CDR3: CASSLGSEGDIYSEKLFF. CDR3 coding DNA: TGCGCCAGCAGCTTGGGATCCGAGGGGGATATCTATAGTGAAAAACTGTTTTTT.

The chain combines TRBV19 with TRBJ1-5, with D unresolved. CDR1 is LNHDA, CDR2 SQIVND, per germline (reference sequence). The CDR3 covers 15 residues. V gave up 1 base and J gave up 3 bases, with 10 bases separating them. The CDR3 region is CASSIVAADNQPQHF. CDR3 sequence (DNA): TGTGCCAGTAGTATAGTAGCGGCAGACAATCAGCCCCAGCATTTT.

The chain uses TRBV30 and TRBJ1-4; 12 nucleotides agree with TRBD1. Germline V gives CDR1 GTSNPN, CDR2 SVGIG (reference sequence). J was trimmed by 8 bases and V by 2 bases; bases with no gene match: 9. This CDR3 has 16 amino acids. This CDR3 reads CAWSTRDRGPGEKLFF. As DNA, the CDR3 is TGTGCCTGGAGTACTAGGGACAGGGGGCCCGGGGAAAAACTGTTTTTT.

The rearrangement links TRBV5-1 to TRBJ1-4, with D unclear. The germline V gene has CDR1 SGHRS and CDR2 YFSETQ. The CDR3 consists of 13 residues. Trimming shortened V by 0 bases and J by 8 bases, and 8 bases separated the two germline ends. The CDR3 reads CASSLDASEKLFF. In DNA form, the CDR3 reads TGCGCCAGCAGCTTGGACGCCTCCGAAAAACTGTTTTTT.

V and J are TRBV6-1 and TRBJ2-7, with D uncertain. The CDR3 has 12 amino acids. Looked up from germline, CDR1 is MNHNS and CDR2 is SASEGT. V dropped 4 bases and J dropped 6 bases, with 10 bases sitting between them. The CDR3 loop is CASSGRLGEQYF. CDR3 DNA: TGTGCCAGCAGTGGCCGTTTGGGCGAGCAGTACTTC.

CDR3 loop: CSASRDRVQYF. The CDR3 DNA reads TGCAGTGCTTCCCGGGACAGGGTGCAGTATTTT. V and J are TRBV20-1 and TRBJ2-3, with 9 bases fitting TRBD1. The junction had 5 bases not matched to a gene; V was cut back by 5 bases and J by 11 bases. This CDR3 is built from 11 residues. Germline V lookup: CDR1 DFQATT, CDR2 SNEGSKA (reference sequence).

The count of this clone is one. The CDR3 sequence: CASSQGQGGMETQYF. In DNA, the CDR3 is TGCGCCAGCAGCCAAGGGCAGGGTGGGATGGAGACCCAGTACTTC. This rearrangement joins TRBV4-1 to TRBJ2-5; possible D gene TRBD1, 5 bases. Germline CDR1 and CDR2: MGHRA and YSYEKL. Trimming took off 1 base at V and 5 bases at J, with 14 bases between the two ends. This CDR3 spans 15 amino acids.

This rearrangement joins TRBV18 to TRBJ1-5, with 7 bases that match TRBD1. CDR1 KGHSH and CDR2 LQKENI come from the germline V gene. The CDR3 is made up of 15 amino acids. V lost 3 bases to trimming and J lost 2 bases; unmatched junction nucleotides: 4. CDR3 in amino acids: CASSPYQGGNQPQHF. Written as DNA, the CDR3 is TGTGCCAGCTCACCCTACCAGGGGGGCAATCAGCCCCAGCATTTT.

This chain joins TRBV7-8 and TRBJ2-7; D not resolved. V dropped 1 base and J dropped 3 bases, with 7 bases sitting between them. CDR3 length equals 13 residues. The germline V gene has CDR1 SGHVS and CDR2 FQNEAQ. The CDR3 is CASSLVPGYEQYF. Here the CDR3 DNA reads TGTGCCAGCAGCTTAGTTCCGGGCTACGAGCAGTACTTC.

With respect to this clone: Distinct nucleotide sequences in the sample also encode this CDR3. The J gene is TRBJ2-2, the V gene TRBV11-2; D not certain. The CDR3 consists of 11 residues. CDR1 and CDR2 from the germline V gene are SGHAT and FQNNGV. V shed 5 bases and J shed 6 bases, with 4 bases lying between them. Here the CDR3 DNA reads TGTGCCAGCAGCCCCTCCGGGGAGCTGTTTTTT. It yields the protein CASSPSGELFF.

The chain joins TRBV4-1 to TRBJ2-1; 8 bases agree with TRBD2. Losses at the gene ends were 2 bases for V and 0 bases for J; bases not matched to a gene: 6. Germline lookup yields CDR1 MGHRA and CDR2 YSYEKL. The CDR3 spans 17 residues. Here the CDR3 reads CASSQMRRGASYNEQFF. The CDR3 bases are TGCGCCAGCAGCCAAATGCGGCGGGGGGCCTCCTACAATGAGCAGTTCTTC.

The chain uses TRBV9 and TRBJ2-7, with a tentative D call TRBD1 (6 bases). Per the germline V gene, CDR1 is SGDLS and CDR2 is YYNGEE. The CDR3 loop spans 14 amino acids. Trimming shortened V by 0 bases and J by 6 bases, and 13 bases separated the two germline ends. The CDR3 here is CASSVVSRGGEQYF. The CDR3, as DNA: TGTGCCAGCAGCGTAGTTTCGAGAGGGGGCGAGCAGTACTTC.

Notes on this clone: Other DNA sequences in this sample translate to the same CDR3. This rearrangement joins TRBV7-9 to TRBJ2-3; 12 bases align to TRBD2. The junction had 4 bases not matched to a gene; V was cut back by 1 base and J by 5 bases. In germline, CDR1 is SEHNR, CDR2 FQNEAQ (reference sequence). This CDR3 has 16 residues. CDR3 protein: CASSLGLAGGQDTQYF. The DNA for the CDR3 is TGTGCCAGCAGCTTAGGGCTAGCGGGAGGGCAAGATACGCAGTATTTT.